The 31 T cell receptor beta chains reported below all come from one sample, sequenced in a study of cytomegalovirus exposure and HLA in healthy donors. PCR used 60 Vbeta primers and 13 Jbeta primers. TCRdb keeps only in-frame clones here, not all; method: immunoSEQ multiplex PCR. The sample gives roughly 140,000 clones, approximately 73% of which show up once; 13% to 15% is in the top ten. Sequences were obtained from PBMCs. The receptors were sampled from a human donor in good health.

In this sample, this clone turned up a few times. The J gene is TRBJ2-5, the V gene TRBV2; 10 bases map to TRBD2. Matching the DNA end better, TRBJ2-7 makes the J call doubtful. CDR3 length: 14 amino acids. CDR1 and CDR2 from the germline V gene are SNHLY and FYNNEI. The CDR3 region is CASTSGRTSYEQYF. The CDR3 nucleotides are TGTGCCAGCACTAGCGGGAGAACCTCCTACGAGCAGTACTTC.

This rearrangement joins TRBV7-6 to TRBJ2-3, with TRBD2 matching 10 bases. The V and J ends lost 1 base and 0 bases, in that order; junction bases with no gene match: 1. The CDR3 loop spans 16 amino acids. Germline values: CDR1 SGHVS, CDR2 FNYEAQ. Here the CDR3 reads CASSLGLAGSTDTQYF. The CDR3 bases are TGTGCCAGCAGCTTAGGACTAGCGGGTAGCACAGATACGCAGTATTTT.

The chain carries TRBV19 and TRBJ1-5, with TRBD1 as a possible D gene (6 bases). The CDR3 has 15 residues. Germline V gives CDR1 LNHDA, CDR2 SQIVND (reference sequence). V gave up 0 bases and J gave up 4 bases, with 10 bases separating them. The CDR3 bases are TGTGCCAGTAGTATAGAAGGGACAACAAATCAGCCCCAGCATTTT. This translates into CASSIEGTTNQPQHF. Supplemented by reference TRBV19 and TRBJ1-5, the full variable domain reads DGGITQSPKYLFRKEGQNVTLSCEQNLNHDAMYWYRQDPGQGLRLIYYSQIVNDFQKGDIAEGYSVSREKKESFPLTVTSAQKNPTAFYLCASSIEGTTNQPQHFGDGTRLSIL.

The DNA of the CDR3 is TGTGCCAGTAGTCAGCGGGGGAGCTCCTACGAGCAGTACTTC. This translates into CASSQRGSSYEQYF. The rearrangement uses TRBV19 and TRBJ2-7; the match to TRBD2 covers 8 bases. Unmatched junction bases numbered 3, after V lost 5 bases and J lost 0 bases. CDR1 is LNHDA, CDR2 SQIVND, per germline (reference sequence). This CDR3 has 14 residues.

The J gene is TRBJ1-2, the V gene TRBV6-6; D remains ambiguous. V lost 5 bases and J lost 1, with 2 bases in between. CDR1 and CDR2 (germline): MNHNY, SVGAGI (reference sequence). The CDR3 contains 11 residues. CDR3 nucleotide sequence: TGTGCCAGCAGTCTTAACTATGGCTACACCTTC. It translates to CASSLNYGYTF.

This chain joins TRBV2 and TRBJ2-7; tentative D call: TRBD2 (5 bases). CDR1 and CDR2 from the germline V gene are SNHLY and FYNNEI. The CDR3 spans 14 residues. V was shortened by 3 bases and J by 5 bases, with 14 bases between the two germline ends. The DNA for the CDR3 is TGTGCCAGCAGTGACTGGGAGTTGAGCGACGAGCAGTACTTC. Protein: CASSDWELSDEQYF.

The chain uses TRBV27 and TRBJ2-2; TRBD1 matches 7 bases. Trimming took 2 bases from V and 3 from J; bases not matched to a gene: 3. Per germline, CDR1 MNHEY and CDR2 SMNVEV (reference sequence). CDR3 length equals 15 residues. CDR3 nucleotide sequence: TGTGCCAGCAGTTTAAGACAGGGATACACCGGGGAGCTGTTTTTT. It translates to CASSLRQGYTGELFF.

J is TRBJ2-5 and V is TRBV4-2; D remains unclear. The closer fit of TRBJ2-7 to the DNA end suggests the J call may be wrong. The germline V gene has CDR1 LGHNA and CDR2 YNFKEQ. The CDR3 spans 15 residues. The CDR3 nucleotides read TGTGCCAGCAGCCGCGCTGGGCTCCAAAGCTACGAGCAGTACTTC. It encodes CASSRAGLQSYEQYF.

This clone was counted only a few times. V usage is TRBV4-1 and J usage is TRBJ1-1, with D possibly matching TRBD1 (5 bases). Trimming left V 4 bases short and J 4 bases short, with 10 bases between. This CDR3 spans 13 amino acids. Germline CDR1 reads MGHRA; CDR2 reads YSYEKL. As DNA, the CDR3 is TGCGCCAGCAGCCTCAGGGAGGCCACTGAAGCTTTCTTT. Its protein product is CASSLREATEAFF.

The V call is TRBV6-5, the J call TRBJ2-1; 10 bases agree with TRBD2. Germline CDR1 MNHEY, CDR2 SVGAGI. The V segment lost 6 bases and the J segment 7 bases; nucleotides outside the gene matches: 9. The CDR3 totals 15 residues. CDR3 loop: CASSPAGGPLNEQFF. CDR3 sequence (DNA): TGTGCCAGCAGCCCAGCGGGGGGGCCTCTGAATGAGCAGTTCTTC.

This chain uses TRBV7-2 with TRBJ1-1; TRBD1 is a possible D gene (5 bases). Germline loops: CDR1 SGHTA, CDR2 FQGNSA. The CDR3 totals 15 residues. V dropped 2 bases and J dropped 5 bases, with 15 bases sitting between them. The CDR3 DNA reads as TGTGCCAGCAGCTTAATAGGCGGACACGCAACTGAAGCTTTCTTT. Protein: CASSLIGGHATEAFF. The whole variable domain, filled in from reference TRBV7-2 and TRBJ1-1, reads GAGVSQSPSNKVTEKGKDVELRCDPISGHTALYWYRQSLGQGLEFLIYFQGNSAPDKSGLPSDRFSAERTGGSVSTLTIQRTQQEDSAVYLCASSLIGGHATEAFFGQGTRLTVV.

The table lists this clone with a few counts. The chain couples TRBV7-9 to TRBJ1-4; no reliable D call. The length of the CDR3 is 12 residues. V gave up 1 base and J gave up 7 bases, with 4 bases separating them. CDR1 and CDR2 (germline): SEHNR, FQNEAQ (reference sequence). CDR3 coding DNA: TGTGCCAGCAGCTTAGGGAGTGAAAAACTGTTTTTT. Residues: CASSLGSEKLFF.

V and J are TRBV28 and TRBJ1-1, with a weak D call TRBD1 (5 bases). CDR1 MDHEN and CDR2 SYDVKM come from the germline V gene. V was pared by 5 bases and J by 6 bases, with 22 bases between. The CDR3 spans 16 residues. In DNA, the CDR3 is TGTGCCAGCAGTCCAGCGGGGACGTCGGGAGGCGCTGAAGCTTTCTTT. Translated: CASSPAGTSGGAEAFF.

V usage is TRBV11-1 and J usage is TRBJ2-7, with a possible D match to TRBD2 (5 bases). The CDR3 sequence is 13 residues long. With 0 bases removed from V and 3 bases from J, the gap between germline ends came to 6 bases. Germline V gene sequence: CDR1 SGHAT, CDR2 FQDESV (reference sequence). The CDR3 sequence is CASSLADFYEQYF. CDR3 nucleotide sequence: TGTGCCAGCAGCTTAGCGGACTTCTACGAGCAGTACTTC.

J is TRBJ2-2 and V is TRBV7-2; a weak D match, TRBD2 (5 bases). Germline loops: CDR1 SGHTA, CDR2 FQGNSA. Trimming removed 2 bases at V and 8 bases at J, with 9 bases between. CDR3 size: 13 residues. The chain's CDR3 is CASSLRGPGELFF. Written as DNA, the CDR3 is TGTGCCAGCAGCTTACGAGGGCCAGGGGAGCTGTTTTTT. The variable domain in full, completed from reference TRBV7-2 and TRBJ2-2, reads GAGVSQSPSNKVTEKGKDVELRCDPISGHTALYWYRQSLGQGLEFLIYFQGNSAPDKSGLPSDRFSAERTGGSVSTLTIQRTQQEDSAVYLCASSLRGPGELFFGEGSRLTVL.

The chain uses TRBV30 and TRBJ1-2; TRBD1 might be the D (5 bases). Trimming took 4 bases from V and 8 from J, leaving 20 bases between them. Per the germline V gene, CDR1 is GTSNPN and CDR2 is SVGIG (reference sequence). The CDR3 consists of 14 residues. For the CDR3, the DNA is TGTGCCTGGACTCCAAAGGGGCGTTCCACCGGCTACACCTTC. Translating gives CAWTPKGRSTGYTF.

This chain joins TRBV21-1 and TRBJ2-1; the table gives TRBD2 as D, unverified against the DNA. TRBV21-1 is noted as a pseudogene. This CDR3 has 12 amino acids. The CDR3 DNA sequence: TGTGCCAGCAGCAAAAAGTGTCTACCACAGTTCTTC. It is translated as CASSKKCLPQFF.

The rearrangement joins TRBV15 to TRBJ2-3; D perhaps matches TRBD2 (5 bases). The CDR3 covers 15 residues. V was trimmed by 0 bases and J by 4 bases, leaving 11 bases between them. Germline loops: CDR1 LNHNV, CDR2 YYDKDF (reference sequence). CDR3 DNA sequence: TGTGCCACCAGCAGAGACCTACTAGATCCAGATACGCAGTATTTT. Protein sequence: CATSRDLLDPDTQYF.

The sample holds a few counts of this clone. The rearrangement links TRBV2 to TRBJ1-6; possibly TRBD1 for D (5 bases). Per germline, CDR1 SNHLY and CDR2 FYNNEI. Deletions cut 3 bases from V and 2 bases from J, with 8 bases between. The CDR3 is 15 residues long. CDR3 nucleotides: TGTGCCAGCAGTGATCCGGGGGCCTATAATTCACCCCTCCACTTT. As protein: CASSDPGAYNSPLHF.

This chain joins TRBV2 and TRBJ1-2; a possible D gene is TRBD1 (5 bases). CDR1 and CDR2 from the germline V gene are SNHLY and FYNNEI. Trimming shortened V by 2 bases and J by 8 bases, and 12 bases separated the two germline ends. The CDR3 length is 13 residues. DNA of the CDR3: TGTGCCAGCAGTGAAAGGGGAACAGGAGGCTACACCTTC. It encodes CASSERGTGGYTF.

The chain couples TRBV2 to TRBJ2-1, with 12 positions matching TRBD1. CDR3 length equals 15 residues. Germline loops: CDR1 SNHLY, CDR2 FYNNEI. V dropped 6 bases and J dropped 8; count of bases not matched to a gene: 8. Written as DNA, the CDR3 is TGTGCCAGCAGGGTGGGACAGGGGGCTCCTGATGAGCAGTTCTTC. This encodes CASRVGQGAPDEQFF. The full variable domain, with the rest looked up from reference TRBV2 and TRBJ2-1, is EPEVTQTPSHQVTQMGQEVILRCVPISNHLYFYWYRQILGQKVEFLVSFYNNEISEKSEIFDDQFSVERPDGSNFTLKIRSTKLEDSAMYFCASRVGQGAPDEQFFGPGTRLTVL.

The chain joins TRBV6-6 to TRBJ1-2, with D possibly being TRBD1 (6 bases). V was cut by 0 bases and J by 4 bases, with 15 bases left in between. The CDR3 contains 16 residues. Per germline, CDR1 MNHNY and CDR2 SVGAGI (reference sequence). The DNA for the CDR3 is TGTGCCAGCAGTTACTCCCGGGACACGAAAACCTATGGCTACACCTTC. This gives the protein CASSYSRDTKTYGYTF.

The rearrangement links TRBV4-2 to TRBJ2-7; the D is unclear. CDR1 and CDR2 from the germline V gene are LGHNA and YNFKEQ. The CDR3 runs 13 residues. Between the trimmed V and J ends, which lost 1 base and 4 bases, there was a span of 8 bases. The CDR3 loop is CASSQAPAYEQYF. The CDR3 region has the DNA TGTGCCAGCAGCCAAGCCCCAGCGTACGAGCAGTACTTC.

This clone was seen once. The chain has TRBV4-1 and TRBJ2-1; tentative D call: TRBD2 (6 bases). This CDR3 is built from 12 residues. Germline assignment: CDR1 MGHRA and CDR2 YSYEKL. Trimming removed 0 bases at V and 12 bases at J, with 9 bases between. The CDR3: CASSQDGRGQFF. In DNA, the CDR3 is TGCGCCAGCAGCCAAGATGGGCGGGGGCAGTTCTTC.

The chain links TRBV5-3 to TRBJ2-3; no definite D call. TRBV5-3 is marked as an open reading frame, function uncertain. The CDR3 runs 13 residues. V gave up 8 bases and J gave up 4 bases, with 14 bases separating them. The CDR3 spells CARSPRCPDTQYF. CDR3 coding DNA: TGTGCCAGGTCTCCCCGGTGTCCAGATACGCAGTATTTT.

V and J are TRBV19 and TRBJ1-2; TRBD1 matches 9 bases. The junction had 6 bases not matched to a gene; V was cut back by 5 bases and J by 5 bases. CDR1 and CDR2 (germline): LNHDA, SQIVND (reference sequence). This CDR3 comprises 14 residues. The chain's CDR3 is CASSSQGAVYGYTF. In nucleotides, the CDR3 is TGTGCCAGTAGTTCACAGGGGGCTGTTTATGGCTACACCTTC.

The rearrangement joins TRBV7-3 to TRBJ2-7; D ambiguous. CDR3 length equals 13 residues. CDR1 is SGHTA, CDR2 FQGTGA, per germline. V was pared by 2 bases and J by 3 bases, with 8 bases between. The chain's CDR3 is CASSLSPSYEQYF. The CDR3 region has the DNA TGTGCCAGCAGCTTATCGCCCAGCTACGAGCAGTACTTC.

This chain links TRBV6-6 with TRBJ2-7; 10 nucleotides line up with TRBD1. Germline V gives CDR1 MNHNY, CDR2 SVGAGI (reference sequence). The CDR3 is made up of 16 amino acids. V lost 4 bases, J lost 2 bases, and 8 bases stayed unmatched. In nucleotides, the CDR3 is TGTGCCAGCAGTTGGTTGCGGACAGGGGGAACCTACGAGCAGTACTTC. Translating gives CASSWLRTGGTYEQYF.

The CDR3 reads CASSLGLADYNEQFF. Written as DNA, the CDR3 is TGCGCCAGCAGCTTGGGACTAGCGGACTACAATGAGCAGTTCTTC. This sequence joins TRBV5-1 and TRBJ2-1; 9 bases line up with TRBD2. This CDR3 comprises 15 residues. Germline values: CDR1 SGHRS, CDR2 YFSETQ. The J segment lost 3 bases and the V segment lost 0 bases, leaving 1 base of the junction unmatched.

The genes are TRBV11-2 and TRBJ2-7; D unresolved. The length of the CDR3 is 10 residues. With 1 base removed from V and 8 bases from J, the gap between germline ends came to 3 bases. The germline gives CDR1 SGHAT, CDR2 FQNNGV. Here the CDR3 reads CASSLAQQYF. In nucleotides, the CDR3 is TGTGCCAGCAGCTTAGCTCAGCAGTACTTC. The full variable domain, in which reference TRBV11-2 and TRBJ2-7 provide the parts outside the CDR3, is EAGVAQSPRYKIIEKRQSVAFWCNPISGHATLYWYQQILGQGPKLLIQFQNNGVVDDSQLPKDRFSAERLKGVDSTLKIQPAKLEDSAVYLCASSLAQQYFGPGTRLTVT.

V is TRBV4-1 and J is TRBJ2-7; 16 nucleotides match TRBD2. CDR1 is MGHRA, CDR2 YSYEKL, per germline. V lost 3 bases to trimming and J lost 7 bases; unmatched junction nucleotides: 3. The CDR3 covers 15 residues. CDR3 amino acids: CASSQGLAGGWEQYF. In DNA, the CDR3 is TGCGCCAGCAGCCAGGGACTAGCGGGAGGGTGGGAGCAGTACTTC.